The 21 T cell receptor beta chains in this list originate from one sample, sequenced in a study of blood T cell repertoires in COVID-19. The method was immunoSEQ multiplex PCR; TCRdb's version includes in-frame clones alone and lacks a portion of them. The sample holds approximately 120,000 clones; almost 80% are singletons and the top ten take approximately 25%. Sequences were obtained from peripheral blood. Receptors were obtained from a human donor in a cohort sampled during active COVID-19.

The CDR3 DNA follows: TGTGCCAGCAGCCAAGACCCCGGTGGAGAGACCCAGTACTTC. The encoded protein is CASSQDPGGETQYF. The V and J genes are TRBV3-1 (or the pseudogene TRBV3-2) and TRBJ2-5; D gene ambiguous. V lost 0 bases and J 4 bases, leaving 9 bases between the germline ends. Germline V gene lookup returns CDR1 LGHDT and CDR2 YNNKEL (reference sequence). The CDR3 is 14 residues long.

This clone was seen only once. DNA of the CDR3: TGTGCCAGCAGTTTCACAGATCTCACTGAAGCTTTCTTT. This translates into CASSFTDLTEAFF. The J gene is TRBJ1-1, the V gene TRBV12-3 or TRBV12-4; D unclear. Trimming removed 3 bases at V and 4 bases at J, with 9 bases between. The CDR3 covers 13 residues.

The chain employs TRBV27 and TRBJ2-5; TRBD2 matches at 12 bases. Germline CDR1 reads MNHEY; CDR2 reads SMNVEV (reference sequence). This CDR3 region has 16 residues. Germline trimming cut 0 bases from V and 5 bases from J; bases unmatched to any gene: 4. CDR3: CASSLSRTSGTETQYF. CDR3 nucleotide sequence: TGTGCCAGCAGTTTATCCAGGACTAGCGGGACCGAGACCCAGTACTTC.

This clone was counted only a few times. The CDR3: CATSGGLTTNEKLFF. The CDR3 DNA reads as TGTGCCACCAGCGGAGGACTGACAACTAATGAAAAACTGTTTTTT. The chain combines TRBV15 with TRBJ1-4, with D unresolved. CDR3 length: 15 amino acids. CDR1 and CDR2 (germline): LNHNV, YYDKDF (reference sequence). V was pared by 5 bases and J by 0 bases, with 10 bases between.

This clone was seen a single time. This chain links TRBV28 with TRBJ2-5, with TRBD2 matching over 11 bases. Trimming cost V 6 bases and J 6 bases; bases outside gene matches: 9. Looked up from germline, CDR1 is MDHEN and CDR2 is SYDVKM. The CDR3 is made up of 15 amino acids. The CDR3 protein is CASSLTSGGLKTQYF. The CDR3 DNA follows: TGTGCCAGCAGCCTTACTAGCGGGGGTCTGAAGACCCAGTACTTC. The variable domain in full, with the rest retrieved from reference TRBV28 and TRBJ2-5, is DVKVTQSSRYLVKRTGEKVFLECVQDMDHENMFWYRQDPGLGLRLIYFSYDVKMKEKGDIPEGYSVSREKKERFSLILESASTNQTSMYLCASSLTSGGLKTQYFGPGTRLLVL.

This clone was seen just once. CDR3 residues: CATSDSTRAEAFF. CDR3 in DNA: TGTGCCACCAGTGATTCGACACGCGCTGAAGCTTTCTTT. The rearrangement uses TRBV24-1 and TRBJ1-1, with D hard to call. Per the germline V gene, CDR1 is KGHDR and CDR2 is SFDVKD. This CDR3 comprises 13 residues. V lost 2 bases to trimming and J lost 6 bases, with 9 bases between them.

This clone was seen more than once but under ten times. This sequence joins TRBV5-1 and TRBJ2-3, with D tentatively TRBD2 (6 bases). CDR1 is SGHRS and CDR2 is YFSETQ in the germline V gene. This CDR3 contains 15 residues. V gave up 3 bases and J gave up 4 bases, with 15 bases separating them. CDR3 in amino acids: CASSWGSGGADTQYF. The CDR3 nucleotides are TGCGCCAGCAGCTGGGGTAGCGGAGGGGCAGATACGCAGTATTTT.

The chain has TRBV5-6 and TRBJ2-1, with 11 nucleotides matching TRBD2. This CDR3 contains 16 residues. Per the germline V gene, CDR1 is SGHDT and CDR2 is YYEEEE. V shed 3 bases, J shed 1 base, and the junction held 3 bases outside the gene matches. The CDR3 is CASSSSGGSSYNEQFF. For the CDR3, the DNA is TGTGCCAGCAGCTCTAGCGGGGGGTCGTCCTACAATGAGCAGTTCTTC. Full variable domain (missing parts from reference TRBV5-6 and TRBJ2-1): DAGVTQSPTHLIKTRGQQVTLRCSPKSGHDTVSWYQQALGQGPQFIFQYYEEEERQRGNFPDRFSGHQFPNYSSELNVNALLLGDSALYLCASSSSGGSSYNEQFFGPGTRLTVL.

This clone was picked up one time. The rearrangement links TRBV30 to TRBJ1-5; 8 bases map to TRBD1. CDR1 is GTSNPN and CDR2 is SVGIG in the germline V gene (reference sequence). This CDR3 is 16 amino acids long. The V gene end was trimmed by 2 bases and the J gene end by 9 bases; junction bases not matched to a gene: 15. CDR3 nucleotides: TGTGCCTGGAGTCCGTTGGACAGGGCCCCACAGTGGCCCCAGCATTTT. Protein sequence: CAWSPLDRAPQWPQHF.

This clone was seen a handful of times. The chain recombines TRBV6-2 or TRBV6-3 with TRBJ1-6; 7 bases line up with TRBD1. CDR1 is MNHEY, CDR2 SVGEGT, per germline. The CDR3 extends over 15 amino acids. Germline trimming cut 5 bases from V and 7 bases from J; bases unmatched to any gene: 8. CDR3 bases: TGTGCCAGCAGTCAGCTAACAGGGGCGAATTCACCCCTCCACTTT. It is translated as CASSQLTGANSPLHF.

CDR3 in amino acids: CASSPNPGGWNTEAFF. CDR3 sequence (DNA): TGTGCCAGCTCACCGAACCCAGGGGGCTGGAACACTGAAGCTTTCTTT. This chain connects TRBV18 to TRBJ1-1; 8 bases are a match to TRBD1. Germline loops: CDR1 KGHSH, CDR2 LQKENI. The CDR3 totals 16 residues. Losses at the gene ends were 3 bases for V and 1 base for J; bases not matched to a gene: 7.

The rearrangement uses TRBV5-4 and TRBJ2-3; 10 nucleotides match TRBD1. This CDR3 is 14 amino acids long. Germline CDR1 SGHNT, CDR2 YYREEE (reference sequence). The junction had 6 bases not matched to a gene; V was cut back by 4 bases and J by 7 bases. The CDR3 region is CASSRWGQGNTQYF. The CDR3 DNA reads as TGTGCCAGCAGCCGCTGGGGACAGGGGAATACGCAGTATTTT.

This chain joins TRBV3-1 (or the pseudogene TRBV3-2) and TRBJ2-3; 9 bases are shared with TRBD2. Germline CDR1 reads LGHDT; CDR2 reads YNNKEL (reference sequence). V lost 0 bases and J lost 5; bases outside the gene matches: 0. CDR3 size: 14 residues. This CDR3 is CASSQELAGDTQYF. CDR3 bases: TGTGCCAGCAGCCAAGAACTAGCGGGAGATACGCAGTATTTT.

In nucleotides, the CDR3 is TGTGCCAGTAGTGCGGGACTAGCGGGAGGTGCCTACGAGCAGTACTTC. Protein sequence: CASSAGLAGGAYEQYF. The chain uses TRBV19 and TRBJ2-7; 15 bases are a match to TRBD2. Per germline, CDR1 LNHDA and CDR2 SQIVND (reference sequence). CDR3 length: 16 residues. V shed 5 bases and J 2 bases; nucleotides not matched to a gene: 4.

The chain has TRBV7-2 and TRBJ2-1; D gene unclear. The CDR3 has 14 amino acids. The V end was cut by 5 bases, the J end by 2 bases, with 10 bases between. The germline gives CDR1 SGHTA, CDR2 FQGNSA. CDR3 in DNA: TGTGCCAGCAGCCCACGTGGGCCCTACAATGAGCAGTTCTTC. Translation: CASSPRGPYNEQFF.

The V call is TRBV7-3, the J call TRBJ2-7; TRBD1 agrees at 7 bases. V shed 5 bases and J 6 bases; nucleotides not matched to a gene: 7. The CDR3 is made up of 13 amino acids. The germline V gene encodes CDR1 SGHTA and CDR2 FQGTGA. The CDR3 here is CASSPVSGGEQYF. For the CDR3, the DNA is TGTGCCAGCAGCCCCGTATCAGGGGGCGAGCAGTACTTC.

The chain recombines TRBV18 with TRBJ1-3; D perhaps matches TRBD1 (5 bases). CDR3 length: 15 residues. V dropped 3 bases and J dropped 4 bases, with 13 bases sitting between them. Germline values: CDR1 KGHSH, CDR2 LQKENI. CDR3 bases: TGTGCCAGCTCACCGTTGGGACTCGTCGGAAACACCATATATTTT. Translated: CASSPLGLVGNTIYF.

This chain uses TRBV7-2 with TRBJ1-6, with 8 bases fitting TRBD1. CDR3 length: 14 amino acids. Germline trimming cut 5 bases from V and 10 bases from J; bases unmatched to any gene: 7. Germline CDR1 reads SGHTA; CDR2 reads FQGNSA. CDR3 nucleotides: TGTGCCAGCAGCCTAGGACAGGGTCGATCACCCCTCCACTTT. Its protein is CASSLGQGRSPLHF.

The chain couples TRBV5-1 to TRBJ2-3, with D unresolved. This CDR3 has 15 amino acids. V was pared by 0 bases and J by 4 bases, with 12 bases between. CDR1 is SGHRS, CDR2 YFSETQ, per germline. CDR3 loop: CASSLVLDDADTQYF. CDR3 sequence (DNA): TGCGCCAGCAGCTTGGTCCTAGACGATGCAGATACGCAGTATTTT.

V is TRBV5-5 and J is TRBJ2-3; TRBD1 matches at 11 bases. The CDR3 contains 16 residues. Trimming took 0 bases from V and 4 from J; bases not matched to a gene: 4. Germline CDR1 SGHKS, CDR2 YYEKEE (reference sequence). The CDR3 region is CASSLVWDRGSDTQYF. The CDR3 DNA reads as TGTGCCAGCAGCTTGGTTTGGGACAGGGGGTCAGATACGCAGTATTTT.

This clone was recorded a few times. The chain carries TRBV4-3 and TRBJ2-3; tentative D call: TRBD2 (7 bases). V was shortened by 4 bases and J by 0 bases, with 11 bases between the two germline ends. Per the germline V gene, CDR1 is LGHNA and CDR2 is YSLEER. The CDR3 is 15 amino acids. CDR3 sequence reads: CASSPGGASTDTQYF. DNA for the CDR3: TGCGCCAGCAGCCCTGGGGGGGCTAGCACAGATACGCAGTATTTT.